This TCR beta chain was recovered during a study of cytomegalovirus exposure and HLA in healthy donors. Background on the study: The roughly 120 validation repertoires, a later analysis reported, used the same platform as the approximately 650 first-cohort repertoires. Findings and limits, study-wide: The finding came from a later analysis; first-cohort TCR clusters tended to co-occur in the roughly 120 validation repertoires. In vitro assays verified that three CMV-associated chains recognized CMV antigens specifically.

The table came from immunoSEQ multiplex PCR; TCRdb's copy has only in-frame clones and leaves some out. The sample records more than 80,000 clones, roughly 96% being singletons. This clone was seen a handful of times. Antigen: not known. At one of its ends the junction is not consistent with the germline gene, which may arise from a read error. Germline V lookup: CDR1 SGHAT, CDR2 FQNNGV. There are 15 residues in the CDR3. The donors were in the roughly 130-subject validation cohort, distinct from the approximately 730-subject first cohort. The chain has TRBV11-2 and TRBJ2-7; possible D gene TRBD1, 6 bases. The source is a woman between 18 and 29 years old in good health and CMV-seronegative. Sequencing was carried out using PBMCs. The CDR3 DNA follows: TGTGCCAGCAGCTTTGTAGGCGGCGATAGACAGGAGTTTGCCTGG. Translated: CASSFVGGDRQEFAW. The full variable domain, in which reference TRBV11-2 and TRBJ2-7 provide the parts outside the CDR3, is EAGVAQSPRYKIIEKRQSVAFWCNPISGHATLYWYQQILGQGPKLLIQFQNNGVVDDSQLPKDRFSAERLKGVDSTLKIQPAKLEDSAVYLCASSFVGGDRQEFAWGPGTRLTVT.